Below are 12 T cell receptor beta chains sequenced from a single sample in a study of T cell responses to AZD1222 COVID-19 vaccine. Sequencing was performed with immunoSEQ multiplex PCR; in TCRdb, only in-frame clones are kept and a portion is missing. The repertoire holds roughly 70,000 clones, with roughly 85% as singletons. This sample comprised peripheral blood, obtained on day 0 of AZD1222 vaccination. The receptors come from an adult in good health.

DNA of the CDR3: TGTGCCTGGGAGGCGGGTGAAAAACTGTTTTTT. Translated: CAWEAGEKLFF. The J gene is TRBJ1-4, the V gene TRBV7-9; no firm D call. V shed 11 bases and J shed 7 bases, with 11 bases lying between them. The CDR3 totals 11 residues. Germline V gene lookup returns CDR1 SEHNR and CDR2 FQNEAQ (reference sequence).

The chain carries TRBV10-3 and TRBJ2-3, with 9 bases matching TRBD1. The V and J ends lost 10 bases and 1 base, in that order; junction bases with no gene match: 15. The CDR3 runs 17 residues. The V gene's germline CDR1 is ENHRY and CDR2 SYGVKD. CDR3 protein: CATTRGRTGVGTDTQYF. CDR3 DNA: TGTGCCACAACAAGGGGCCGGACAGGGGTCGGCACAGATACGCAGTATTTT.

This clone was seen only once. The CDR3 is CASSLSRDRHNEQFF. CDR3 in DNA: TGTGCCAGCAGCTTATCAAGGGACAGGCACAATGAGCAGTTCTTC. The chain employs TRBV7-6 and TRBJ2-1; TRBD1 matches 8 bases. Germline CDR1 is SGHVS and CDR2 is FNYEAQ. Losses at the gene ends were 2 bases for V and 5 bases for J; bases not matched to a gene: 5. The CDR3 length is 15 residues.

The chain recombines TRBV3-1 (or the pseudogene TRBV3-2) with TRBJ2-7, with D perhaps matching TRBD1 (5 bases). This CDR3 has 15 amino acids. The V and J ends lost 5 bases and 3 bases respectively, with 17 bases between them. The germline CDR1 and CDR2 sequences are LGHDT and YNNKEL (reference sequence). In DNA, the CDR3 is TGTGCCAGCAGCGAGCGCCCGGCAGGGATCTACGAGCAGTACTTC. Protein product: CASSERPAGIYEQYF.

This chain uses TRBV7-2 with TRBJ2-3, with D perhaps TRBD1 (5 bases). Germline CDR1 SGHTA, CDR2 FQGNSA. The germline V and J ends were trimmed by 6 bases and 8 bases, with 12 bases remaining between them. The CDR3 loop spans 12 amino acids. The CDR3 sequence: CASSSQGGTQYF. For the CDR3, the DNA is TGTGCCAGCAGTTCTCAGGGCGGTACGCAGTATTTT.

This sequence joins TRBV6-5 and TRBJ1-5; D remains ambiguous. Germline V lookup: CDR1 MNHEY, CDR2 SVGAGI. The CDR3 is made up of 14 amino acids. The V end was cut by 8 bases, the J end by 6 bases, with 17 bases between. CDR3 bases: TGTGCCAGCTCCCTAGGCACCGTAATTCAGCCCCAGCATTTT. Amino acid sequence: CASSLGTVIQPQHF.

The V call is TRBV5-6, the J call TRBJ1-1; 7 bases are shared with TRBD1. J lost 10 bases, V lost 3 bases, and 15 bases had no gene match. The CDR3 is 15 residues long. Germline V gene sequence: CDR1 SGHDT, CDR2 YYEEEE. The CDR3 loop reads CASSSIGGGIGAAFF. CDR3 in DNA: TGTGCCAGCAGCTCCATCGGAGGGGGCATCGGGGCAGCTTTCTTT.

This clone was detected only a few times. The CDR3: CASSNTDRPNTEAFF. CDR3 DNA sequence: TGTGCCAGCAGTAATACGGACAGGCCGAACACTGAAGCTTTCTTT. The gene calls are TRBV6-5 and TRBJ1-1; 7 bases map to TRBD1. Germline CDR1 and CDR2: MNHEY and SVGAGI. The CDR3 contains 15 residues. V shed 5 bases, J shed 1 base, and the junction held 7 bases outside the gene matches.

This clone counts as medium-sized. The DNA for the CDR3 is TGTGCCAGCAGCACAGCCCTCCAGGGGTCGGAGACCCAGTACTTC. It is translated as CASSTALQGSETQYF. The chain has TRBV13 and TRBJ2-5, with D maybe TRBD1 (6 bases). Germline V gives CDR1 PRHDT, CDR2 FYEKMQ (reference sequence). The V gene lost 5 bases and the J gene lost 5 bases, with 18 bases spanning the gap. The CDR3 covers 15 residues.

In DNA form, the CDR3 reads TGTGCCAGCAGTTTACAACAGGGCACCCTCCACTTT. It is translated as CASSLQQGTLHF. The chain recombines TRBV28 with TRBJ1-6; D is perhaps TRBD1 (6 bases). CDR3 size: 12 residues. Germline V gene data show CDR1 as MDHEN and CDR2 as SYDVKM. Trimming cost V 2 bases and J 14 bases, with 10 bases left between them. The entire variable domain, with the rest obtained from reference TRBV28 and TRBJ1-6, is as follows: DVKVTQSSRYLVKRTGEKVFLECVQDMDHENMFWYRQDPGLGLRLIYFSYDVKMKEKGDIPEGYSVSREKKERFSLILESASTNQTSMYLCASSLQQGTLHFGNGTRLTVT.

V is TRBV5-1 and J is TRBJ2-1; 10 bases are a match to TRBD2. With V trimmed by 2 bases and J by 4 bases, 3 bases remained unmatched. Germline V gene lookup returns CDR1 SGHRS and CDR2 YFSETQ. The CDR3 is made up of 15 amino acids. In nucleotides, the CDR3 is TGCGCCAGCAGCTTTACTAGCGGGAATTACAATGAGCAGTTCTTC. Protein: CASSFTSGNYNEQFF.

The rearrangement links TRBV9 to TRBJ2-7; D is possibly TRBD2 (5 bases). CDR3 length: 14 amino acids. Germline lookup yields CDR1 SGDLS and CDR2 YYNGEE. With 2 bases removed from V and 3 bases from J, the gap between germline ends came to 12 bases. CDR3 sequence (DNA): TGTGCCAGCAGCGTTTCCGGGATCCACTACGAGCAGTACTTC. This sequence encodes CASSVSGIHYEQYF.